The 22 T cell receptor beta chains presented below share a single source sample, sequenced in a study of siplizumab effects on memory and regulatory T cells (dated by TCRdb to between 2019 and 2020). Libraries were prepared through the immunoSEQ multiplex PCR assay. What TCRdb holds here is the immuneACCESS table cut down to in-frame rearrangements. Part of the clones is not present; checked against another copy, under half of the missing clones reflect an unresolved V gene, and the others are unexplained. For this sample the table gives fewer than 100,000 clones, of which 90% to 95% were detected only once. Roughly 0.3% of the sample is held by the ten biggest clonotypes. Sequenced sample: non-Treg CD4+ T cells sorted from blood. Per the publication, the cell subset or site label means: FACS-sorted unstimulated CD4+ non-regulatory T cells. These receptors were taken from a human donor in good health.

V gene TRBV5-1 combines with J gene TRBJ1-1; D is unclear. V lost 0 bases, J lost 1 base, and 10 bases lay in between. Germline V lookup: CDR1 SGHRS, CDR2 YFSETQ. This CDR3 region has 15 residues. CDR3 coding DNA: TGCGCCAGCAGCTTGGAAGCCTCGGGGAACACTGAAGCTTTCTTT. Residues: CASSLEASGNTEAFF. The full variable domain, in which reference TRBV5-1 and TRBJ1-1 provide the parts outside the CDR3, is KAGVTQTPRYLIKTRGQQVTLSCSPISGHRSVSWYQQTPGQGLQFLFEYFSETQRNKGNFPGRFSGRQFSNSRSEMNVSTLELGDSALYLCASSLEASGNTEAFFGQGTRLTVV.

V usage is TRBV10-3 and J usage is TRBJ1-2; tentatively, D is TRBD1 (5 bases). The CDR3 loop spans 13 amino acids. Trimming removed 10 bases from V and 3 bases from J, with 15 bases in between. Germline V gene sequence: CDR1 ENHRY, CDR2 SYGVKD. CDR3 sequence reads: CANKNGTDYGYTF. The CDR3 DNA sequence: TGTGCCAACAAAAATGGGACGGACTATGGCTACACCTTC.

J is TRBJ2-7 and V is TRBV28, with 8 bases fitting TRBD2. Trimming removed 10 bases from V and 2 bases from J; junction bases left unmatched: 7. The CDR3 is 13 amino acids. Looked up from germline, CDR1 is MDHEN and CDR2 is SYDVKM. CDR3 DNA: TGTGCCACCTCGGGACTAGGGACCTACGAGCAGTACTTC. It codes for CATSGLGTYEQYF.

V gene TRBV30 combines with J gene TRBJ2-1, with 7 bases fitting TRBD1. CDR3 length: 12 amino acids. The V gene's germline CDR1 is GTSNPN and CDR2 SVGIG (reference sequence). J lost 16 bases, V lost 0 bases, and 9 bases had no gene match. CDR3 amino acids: CAWSVRTGRQFF. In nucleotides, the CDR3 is TGTGCCTGGAGTGTACGGACAGGACGGCAATTCTTC.

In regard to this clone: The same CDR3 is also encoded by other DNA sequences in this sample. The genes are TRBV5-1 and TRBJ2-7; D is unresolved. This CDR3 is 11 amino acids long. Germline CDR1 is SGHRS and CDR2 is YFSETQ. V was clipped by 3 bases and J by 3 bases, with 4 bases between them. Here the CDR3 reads CASSSSYEQYF. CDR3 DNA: TGCGCCAGCAGCTCTAGCTACGAGCAGTACTTC.

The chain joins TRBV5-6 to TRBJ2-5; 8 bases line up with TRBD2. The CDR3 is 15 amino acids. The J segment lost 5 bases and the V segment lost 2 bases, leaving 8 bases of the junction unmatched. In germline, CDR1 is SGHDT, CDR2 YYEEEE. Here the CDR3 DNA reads TGTGCCAGCAGCTTTACCAGCGGGAGTTTTGAGACCCAGTACTTC. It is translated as CASSFTSGSFETQYF.

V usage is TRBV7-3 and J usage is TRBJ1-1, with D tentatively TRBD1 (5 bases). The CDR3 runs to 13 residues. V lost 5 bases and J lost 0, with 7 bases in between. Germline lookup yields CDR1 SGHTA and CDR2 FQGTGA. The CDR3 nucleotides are TGTGCCAGCAGCCGGGGGGTGAACACTGAAGCTTTCTTT. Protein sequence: CASSRGVNTEAFF.

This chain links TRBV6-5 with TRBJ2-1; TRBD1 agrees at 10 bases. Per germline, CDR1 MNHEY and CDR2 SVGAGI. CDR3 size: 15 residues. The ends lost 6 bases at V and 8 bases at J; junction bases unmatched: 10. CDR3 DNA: TGTGCCAGCAGAGTCCGGGACAGGGGTAGCGATGAGCAGTTCTTC. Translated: CASRVRDRGSDEQFF.

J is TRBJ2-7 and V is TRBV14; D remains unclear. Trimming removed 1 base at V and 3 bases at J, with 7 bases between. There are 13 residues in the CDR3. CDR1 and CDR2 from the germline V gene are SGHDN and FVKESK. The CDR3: CASSQVVGYEQYF. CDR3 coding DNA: TGTGCCAGCAGCCAAGTCGTAGGCTACGAGCAGTACTTC.

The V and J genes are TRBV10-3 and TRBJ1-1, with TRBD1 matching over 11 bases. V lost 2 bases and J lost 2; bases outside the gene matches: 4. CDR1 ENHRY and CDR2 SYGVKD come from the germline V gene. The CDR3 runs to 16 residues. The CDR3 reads CAISEGDRGSNTEAFF. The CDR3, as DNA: TGTGCCATCAGTGAGGGGGACAGGGGGAGTAACACTGAAGCTTTCTTT.

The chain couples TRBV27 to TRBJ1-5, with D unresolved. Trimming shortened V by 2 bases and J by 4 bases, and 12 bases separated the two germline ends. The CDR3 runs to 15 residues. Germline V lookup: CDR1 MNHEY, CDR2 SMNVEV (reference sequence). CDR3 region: CASSLLAAINQPQHF. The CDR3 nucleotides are TGTGCCAGCAGTTTACTGGCAGCGATTAATCAGCCCCAGCATTTT.

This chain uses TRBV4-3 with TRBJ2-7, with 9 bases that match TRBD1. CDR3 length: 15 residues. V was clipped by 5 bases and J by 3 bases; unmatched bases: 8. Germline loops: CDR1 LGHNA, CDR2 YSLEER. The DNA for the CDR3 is TGCGCCAGCAGCGCCACCAGACAGGGGGGCTACGAGCAGTACTTC. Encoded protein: CASSATRQGGYEQYF.

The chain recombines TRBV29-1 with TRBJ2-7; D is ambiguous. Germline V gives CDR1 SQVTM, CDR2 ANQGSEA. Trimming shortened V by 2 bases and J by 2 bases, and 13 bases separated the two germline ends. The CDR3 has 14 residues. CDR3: CSVELPASTYEQYF. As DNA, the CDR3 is TGCAGCGTTGAACTTCCTGCCTCCACCTACGAGCAGTACTTC.

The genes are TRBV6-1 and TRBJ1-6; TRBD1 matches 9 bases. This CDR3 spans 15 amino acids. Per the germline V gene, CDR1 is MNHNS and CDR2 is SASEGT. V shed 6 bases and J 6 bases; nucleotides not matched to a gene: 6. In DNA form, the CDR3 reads TGTGCCAGCAGACCGGGACAGGGATTTAATTCACCCCTCCACTTT. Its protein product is CASRPGQGFNSPLHF.

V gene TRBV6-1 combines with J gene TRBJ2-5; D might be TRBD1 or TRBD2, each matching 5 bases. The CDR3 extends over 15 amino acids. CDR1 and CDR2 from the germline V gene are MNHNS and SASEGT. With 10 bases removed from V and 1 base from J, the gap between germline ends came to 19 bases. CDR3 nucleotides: TGTGCCATCGGGTTTGGGGGTTCTACCCAAGAGACCCAGTACTTC. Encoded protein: CAIGFGGSTQETQYF.

Written as DNA, the CDR3 is TGTGCCAGCAGTCATCAGGGGCGTAGCACAGATACGCAGTATTTT. This encodes CASSHQGRSTDTQYF. The V call is TRBV25-1, the J call TRBJ2-3; possibly TRBD1 for D (6 bases). V lost 5 bases, J lost 0 bases, and 12 bases lay in between. This CDR3 spans 15 amino acids. Germline values: CDR1 MGHDK, CDR2 SYGVNS.

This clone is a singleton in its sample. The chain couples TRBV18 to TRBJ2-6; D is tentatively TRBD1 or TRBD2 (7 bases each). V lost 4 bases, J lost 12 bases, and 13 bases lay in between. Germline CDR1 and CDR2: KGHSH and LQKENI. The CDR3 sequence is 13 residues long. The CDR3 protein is CASSLVRGGVLTF. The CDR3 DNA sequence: TGTGCCAGCTCACTTGTCAGGGGGGGCGTCCTGACTTTC.

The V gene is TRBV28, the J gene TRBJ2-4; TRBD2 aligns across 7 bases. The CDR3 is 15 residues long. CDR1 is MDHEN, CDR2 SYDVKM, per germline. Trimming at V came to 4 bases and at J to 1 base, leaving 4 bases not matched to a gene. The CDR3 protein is CASSWPSGAKNIQYF. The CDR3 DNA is TGTGCCAGCAGTTGGCCTAGCGGCGCCAAAAACATTCAGTACTTC.

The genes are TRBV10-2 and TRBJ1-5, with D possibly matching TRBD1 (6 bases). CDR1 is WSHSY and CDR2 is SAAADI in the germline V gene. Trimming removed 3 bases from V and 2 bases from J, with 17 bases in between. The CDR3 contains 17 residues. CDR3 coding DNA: TGCGCCAGCAGTGAATGGACAGCCAACGATGGCAATCAGCCCCAGCATTTT. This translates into CASSEWTANDGNQPQHF.

The CDR3 nucleotides are TGTGCCAGCAGTTACCGAGGGGTTGGCGAGCAGTACTTC. Amino acid sequence: CASSYRGVGEQYF. The chain is built from TRBV6-5 and TRBJ2-7; the D gene could be TRBD1 or TRBD2 (5 bases each). The CDR3 extends over 13 amino acids. Trimming cost V 2 bases and J 6 bases, with 11 bases left between them. From germline, CDR1 is MNHEY and CDR2 SVGAGI.

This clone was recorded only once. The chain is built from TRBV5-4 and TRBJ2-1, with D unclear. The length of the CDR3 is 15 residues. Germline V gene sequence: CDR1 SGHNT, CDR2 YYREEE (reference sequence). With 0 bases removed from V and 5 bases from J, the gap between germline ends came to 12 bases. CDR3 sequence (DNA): TGTGCCAGCAGCTTGGTAGGACCAATTGACAATGAGCAGTTCTTC. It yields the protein CASSLVGPIDNEQFF.

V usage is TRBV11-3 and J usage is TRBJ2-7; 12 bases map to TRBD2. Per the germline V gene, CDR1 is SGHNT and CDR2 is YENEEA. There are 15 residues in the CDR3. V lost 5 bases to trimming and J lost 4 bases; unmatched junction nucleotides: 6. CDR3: CASSSRLAGVYEQYF. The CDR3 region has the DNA TGTGCCAGCAGCAGCAGACTAGCGGGAGTATACGAGCAGTACTTC.